The table lists the clone carrying this T cell receptor beta chain with a count of one. The data were taken from a study of blood T cell repertoires in COVID-19. TCRdb's table, derived via immunoSEQ multiplex PCR, lists solely in-frame clones and lacks some. The data hold about 190,000 clones, with approximately 86% observed a single time. The CDR3 totals 15 residues. Germline assignment: CDR1 GTSNPN and CDR2 SVGIG (reference sequence). V gave up 5 bases and J gave up 5 bases; unmatched junction bases: 6. The clonotype originates from a man in his thirties or forties with acute or convalescent COVID-19. Sample: peripheral blood. The rearrangement joins TRBV30 to TRBJ2-5; TRBD2 agrees at 15 bases. Written as DNA, the CDR3 is TGTGCCTGGGATCCCGGGACTAGCGGGAGGGAGACCCAGTACTTC. Translation: CAWDPGTSGRETQYF.